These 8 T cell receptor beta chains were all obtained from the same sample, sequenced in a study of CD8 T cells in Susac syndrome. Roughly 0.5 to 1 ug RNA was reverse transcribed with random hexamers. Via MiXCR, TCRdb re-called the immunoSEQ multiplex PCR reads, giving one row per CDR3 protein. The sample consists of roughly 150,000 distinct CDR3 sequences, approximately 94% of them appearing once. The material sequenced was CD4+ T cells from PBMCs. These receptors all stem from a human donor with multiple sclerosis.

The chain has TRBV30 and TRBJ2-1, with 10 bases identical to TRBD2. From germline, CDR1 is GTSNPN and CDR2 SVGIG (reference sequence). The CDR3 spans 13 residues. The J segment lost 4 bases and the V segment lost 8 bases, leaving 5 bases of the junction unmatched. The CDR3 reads CAHERGGYNEQFF. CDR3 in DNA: TGTGCCCACGAGCGGGGGGGGTACAATGAGCAGTTCTTC.

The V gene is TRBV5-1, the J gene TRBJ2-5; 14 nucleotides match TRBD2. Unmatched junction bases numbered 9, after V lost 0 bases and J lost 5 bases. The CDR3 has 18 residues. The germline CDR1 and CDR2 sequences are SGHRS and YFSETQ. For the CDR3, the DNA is TGCGCCAGCAGCTTGGAACCCGGGACTAGCGGGAGTTCGGAGACCCAGTACTTC. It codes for CASSLEPGTSGSSETQYF.

CDR3 sequence (DNA): TGTGCCATCAGTGAGTTGGGTGGTGAGCAGTTCTTC. Its protein product is CAISELGGEQFF. This rearrangement joins TRBV10-3 to TRBJ2-1; D gene uncertain. Trimming cost V 1 base and J 9 bases, with 7 bases left between them. The CDR3 runs to 12 residues. Per germline, CDR1 ENHRY and CDR2 SYGVKD.

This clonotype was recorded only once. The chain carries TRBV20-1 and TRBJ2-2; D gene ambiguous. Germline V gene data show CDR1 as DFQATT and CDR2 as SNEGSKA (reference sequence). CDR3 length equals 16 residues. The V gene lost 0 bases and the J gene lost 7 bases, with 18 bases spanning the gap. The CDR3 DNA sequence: TGCAGTGCTAGAGATATGGATAGGGAATTGAGCGGGGAGCTGTTTTTT. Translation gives CSARDMDRELSGELFF.

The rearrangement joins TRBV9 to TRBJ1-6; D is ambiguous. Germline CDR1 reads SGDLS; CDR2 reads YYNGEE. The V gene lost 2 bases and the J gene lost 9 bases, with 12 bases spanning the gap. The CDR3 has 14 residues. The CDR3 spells CASSVQAVGSPLHF. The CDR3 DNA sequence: TGTGCCAGCAGCGTCCAGGCGGTGGGTTCACCCCTCCACTTT. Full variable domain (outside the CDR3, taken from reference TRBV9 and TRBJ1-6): DSGVTQTPKHLITATGQRVTLRCSPRSGDLSVYWYQQSLDQGLQFLIQYYNGEERAKGNILERFSAQQFPDLHSELNLSSLELGDSALYFCASSVQAVGSPLHFGNGTRLTVT.

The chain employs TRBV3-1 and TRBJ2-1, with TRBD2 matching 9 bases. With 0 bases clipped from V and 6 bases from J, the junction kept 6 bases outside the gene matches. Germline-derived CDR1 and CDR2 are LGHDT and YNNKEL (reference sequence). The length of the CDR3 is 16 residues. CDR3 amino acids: CASSQEASGMGNEQFF. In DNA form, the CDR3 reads TGTGCCAGCAGCCAAGAAGCTAGCGGGATGGGCAATGAGCAGTTCTTC.

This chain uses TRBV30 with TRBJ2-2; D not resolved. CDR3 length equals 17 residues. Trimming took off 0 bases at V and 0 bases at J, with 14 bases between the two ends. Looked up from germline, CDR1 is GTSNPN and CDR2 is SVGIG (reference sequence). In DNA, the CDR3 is TGTGCCTGGAGTGTACTTGGCAGGACCTCGAACACCGGGGAGCTGTTTTTT. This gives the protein CAWSVLGRTSNTGELFF.

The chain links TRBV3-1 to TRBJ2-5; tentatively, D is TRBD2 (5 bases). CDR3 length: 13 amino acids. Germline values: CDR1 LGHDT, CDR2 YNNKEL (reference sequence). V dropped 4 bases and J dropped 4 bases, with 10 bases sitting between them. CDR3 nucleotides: TGTGCCAGCAGCCGGGAGACCCGAGAGACCCAGTACTTC. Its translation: CASSRETRETQYF.